This is a list of T cell receptor beta chains from one sample in a study of cytomegalovirus exposure and HLA in healthy donors. The assay was immunoSEQ multiplex PCR, and TCRdb's table has in-frame clones only and misses some. The sample consists of 200,000 to 250,000 clones, roughly 80% of them appearing once. The sample taken for sequencing was PBMCs. Receptors originate from a girl aged 10 to 17 in good health and CMV-seronegative. The CDR3 runs from the conserved cysteine through the conserved F or W. A D gene is named only where the DNA matches it firmly. A row's size may be missing; if present it is once, few, many or a size class.

j_call | clone_size | d_call | v_call | cdr3_aa | cdr3_nt
TRBJ2-1 | - | TRBD2 | TRBV6-4 | CASSDRGGSYNEQFF | TGTGCCAGCAGTGACCGGGGGGGCTCCTACAATGAGCAGTTCTTC
TRBJ1-4 | - | TRBD1 | TRBV5-6 | CASSRDRGSGWREKLFF | TGTGCCAGCAGTCGGGACAGGGGGAGTGGTTGGCGTGAAAAACTGTTTTTT
TRBJ2-5 | - | TRBD1 | TRBV28 | CASSLNGQGQETQYF | TGTGCCAGCAGTTTAAACGGACAGGGCCAAGAGACCCAGTACTTC
TRBJ1-2 | - | - | TRBV6-5 | CASSHSSQGYGYTF | TGTGCCAGCAGTCACTCCAGCCAGGGGTATGGCTACACCTTC
TRBJ2-1 | many | - | TRBV7-8 | CASSSYSDEQFF | TGTGCCAGCAGCTCGTATAGTGATGAGCAGTTCTTC
TRBJ2-1 | - | - | TRBV19 | CASSTPGVGQFF | TGTGCCAGTAGTACTCCGGGAGTTGGGCAGTTCTTC
TRBJ2-5 | - | TRBD2 | TRBV10-1 | CASTRLAGPPYQETQYF | TGCGCCAGCACGAGACTAGCGGGGCCCCCGTACCAAGAGACCCAGTACTTC
TRBJ2-1 | - | TRBD1 | TRBV7-6 | CASSLVGQVSTPRSYNEQFF | TGTGCCAGCAGCTTAGTGGGACAGGTCTCAACTCCCCGCTCCTACAATGAGCAGTTCTTC
TRBJ1-1 | - | - | TRBV29-1 | CSVLIGTEAFF | TGCAGCGTCCTGATCGGCACTGAAGCTTTCTTT
TRBJ1-4 | - | - | TRBV18 | CASSPTGINEKLFF | TGTGCCAGCTCACCTACAGGGATTAATGAAAAACTGTTTTTT
TRBJ2-3 | - | - | TRBV4-1 | CASSQMGAADTQYF | TGCGCCAGCAGCCAAATGGGGGCCGCAGATACGCAGTATTTT
TRBJ1-1 | - | TRBD1 | TRBV18 | CASSPRKQGISPNTEAFF | TGTGCCAGCTCACCTAGGAAACAGGGGATTTCCCCGAACACTGAAGCTTTCTTT
TRBJ2-7 | - | - | TRBV4-3 | CASSQEVSYEQYF | TGCGCCAGCAGCCAAGAGGTCTCCTACGAGCAGTACTTC
TRBJ2-1 | - | TRBD1 | TRBV6-5 | CASSTDRVGEQFF | TGTGCCAGCAGTACCGACAGGGTTGGTGAGCAGTTCTTC
TRBJ2-7 | - | - | TRBV28 | CASRLKDTLPPYEQYF | TGTGCCAGCAGACTAAAGGACACCCTTCCCCCCTACGAGCAGTACTTC
TRBJ2-7 | - | - | TRBV5-6 | CASSTRGSYEQYF | TGTGCCAGCAGCACTCGGGGTTCCTACGAGCAGTACTTC
TRBJ2-7 | once | TRBD2 | TRBV5-1 | CASSLADLTSGSHEQYF | TGCGCCAGCAGCTTGGCCGATTTAACTAGCGGGAGTCACGAGCAGTACTTC
TRBJ1-3 | once | TRBD1 | TRBV7-9 | CASSPKGQGAQGNTIYF | TGTGCCAGCAGCCCCAAGGGACAGGGGGCGCAAGGAAACACCATATATTTT
TRBJ2-3 | - | - | TRBV6-1 | CASSLPGTRTGYF | TGTGCCAGCAGTCTACCCGGGACACGGACGGGGTATTTT
TRBJ1-2 | - | - | TRBV2 | CASSAGQTNYGYTF | TGTGCCAGCAGTGCAGGACAGACTAATTATGGCTACACCTTC
TRBJ2-1 | - | - | TRBV18 | CASSPYAGNEQFF | TGTGCCAGCTCACCCTATGCGGGCAATGAGCAGTTCTTC
TRBJ2-3 | - | - | TRBV5-1 | CASSKGLPSDTQYF | TGCGCCAGCAGCAAGGGACTCCCCTCGGATACGCAGTATTTT
TRBJ2-7 | - | - | TRBV21-1 | CFRGGDEQYF | TGTTTCCGCGGGGGGGACGAGCAGTACTTC
TRBJ1-3 | once | TRBD1 | TRBV13 | CASSLGKGASGNTIYF | TGTGCCAGCAGCTTAGGCAAGGGGGCCTCTGGAAACACCATATATTTT
TRBJ2-3 | few | TRBD2 | TRBV11-2 | CASAVWTSGSHRTDTQYF | TGTGCCAGCGCCGTCTGGACTAGCGGGAGTCACCGCACAGATACGCAGTATTTT
TRBJ2-5 | - | TRBD2 | TRBV4-3 | CASSQTSGGETQYF | TGCGCCAGCAGCCAAACTAGCGGGGGGGAGACCCAGTACTTC
TRBJ1-2 | - | - | TRBV27 | CASSSTGDGSYGYTF | TGTGCCAGCAGTTCAACGGGGGACGGCTCGTATGGCTACACCTTC
TRBJ1-4 | - | TRBD1 | TRBV7-9 | CASSFRTGGNEKLFF | TGTGCCAGCAGCTTCCGGACAGGGGGTAATGAAAAACTGTTTTTT
TRBJ1-5 | - | TRBD1 | TRBV28 | CASRHRQGNQPQHF | TGTGCCAGCAGACATCGACAGGGGAATCAGCCCCAGCATTTT
TRBJ2-5 | - | - | TRBV30 | CAWVRTGVVAETQYF | TGTGCCTGGGTGAGGACGGGAGTTGTGGCAGAGACCCAGTACTTC
TRBJ2-2 | - | - | TRBV19 | CASSILGGISGELFF | TGTGCCAGTAGTATTCTTGGGGGGATTAGCGGGGAGCTGTTTTTT
TRBJ2-1 | once | TRBD2 | TRBV7-3 | CASSLGEGTTYNEQFF | TGTGCCAGCAGCTTGGGGGAGGGGACCACCTACAATGAGCAGTTCTTC
TRBJ2-1 | - | TRBD1 | TRBV15 | CATSRGQGVSEQFF | TGTGCCACCAGCAGAGGGCAGGGGGTTAGTGAGCAGTTCTTC
TRBJ1-1 | - | - | TRBV10-3 | CAISESNGAMNTEAFF | TGTGCCATCAGTGAGTCGAATGGAGCTATGAACACTGAAGCTTTCTTT
TRBJ2-2 | few | - | TRBV5-1 | CASSLSGDGTGELFF | TGCGCCAGCAGCTTGTCAGGGGACGGCACCGGGGAGCTGTTTTTT
TRBJ2-1 | - | TRBD2 | TRBV7-2 | CASSPSGSTSNEQFF | TGTGCCAGCAGCCCGAGCGGGAGCACCTCCAATGAGCAGTTCTTC
TRBJ2-1 | - | - | TRBV25-1 | CASSEFRSGANNEQFF | TGTGCCAGCAGTGAATTTAGGAGCGGAGCGAACAATGAGCAGTTCTTC
TRBJ2-1 | - | TRBD2 | TRBV30 | CAWISGGRQFF | TGTGCCTGGATTAGCGGGGGCCGGCAGTTCTTC
TRBJ1-4 | - | - | TRBV29-1 | CSVELDITEKLFF | TGCAGCGTTGAACTGGACATCACCGAAAAACTGTTTTTT
TRBJ1-1 | once | TRBD1 | TRBV2 | CASAWTGTLMNTEAFF | TGTGCCAGCGCTTGGACAGGGACCCTTATGAACACTGAAGCTTTCTTT
TRBJ2-4 | - | - | TRBV2 | CASSEPDLLTQYF | TGTGCCAGCAGTGAGCCGGACTTACTCACTCAGTACTTC
TRBJ2-5 | - | - | TRBV27 | CASSLSARPQGETQYF | TGTGCCAGCAGTTTATCGGCCAGGCCTCAGGGAGAGACCCAGTACTTC
TRBJ2-7 | - | TRBD2 | TRBV5-4 | CASSAVGSGSFYEQYF | TGTGCCAGCAGCGCGGTAGGTAGCGGGAGTTTCTACGAGCAGTACTTC
TRBJ1-4 | - | - | TRBV7-9 | CASSLEAGYNEKLFF | TGTGCCAGCAGCTTAGAGGCAGGCTATAATGAAAAACTGTTTTTT